One and the same sample provided the 26 T cell receptor beta chains below, sequenced in a study of OX40 agonist ivuxolimab in advanced cancers. Here immunoSEQ multiplex PCR was the method, and the copy in TCRdb shows in-frame clones only, minus some. The sample gives approximately 70,000 clones, just over 90% of which show up once; less than 6% is in the top ten. The sequencing here drew on CD4+ or CD8+ T cells sorted from blood, taken in a trial of the OX40 agonist ivuxolimab. Receptor source: an adult with an advanced solid tumor such as melanoma, head and neck, liver or kidney cancer.

The V gene is TRBV7-9, the J gene TRBJ2-1; weak D call: TRBD1 (5 bases). The germline gives CDR1 SEHNR, CDR2 FQNEAQ (reference sequence). V was clipped by 0 bases and J by 0 bases, with 18 bases between them. The CDR3 is 19 amino acids. The CDR3 DNA follows: TGTGCCAGCAGCTTAGCCCCCACATTCAGGGATGGCTCCTACAATGAGCAGTTCTTC. This gives the protein CASSLAPTFRDGSYNEQFF.

This clone was seen more than once but under ten times. The chain recombines TRBV7-9 with TRBJ1-2, with D perhaps TRBD1 (5 bases). Germline lookup yields CDR1 SEHNR and CDR2 FQNEAQ (reference sequence). The CDR3 is 14 amino acids. Trimming stripped 3 bases from V and 3 bases from J, with 11 bases between. The chain's CDR3 is CASSFRDGYYGYTF. The CDR3 nucleotides are TGTGCCAGCAGCTTCAGGGACGGCTACTATGGCTACACCTTC.

The chain links TRBV28 to TRBJ2-2; 9 bases map to TRBD1. Losses at the gene ends were 8 bases for V and 5 bases for J; bases not matched to a gene: 3. This CDR3 region has 13 residues. The germline V gene has CDR1 MDHEN and CDR2 SYDVKM. The CDR3 DNA sequence: TGTGCCAGCCCGGACAGGGGAACCGGGGAGCTGTTTTTT. Translating gives CASPDRGTGELFF.

V usage is TRBV4-3 and J usage is TRBJ1-2, with 7 positions matching TRBD1. The CDR3 runs 16 residues. Looked up from germline, CDR1 is LGHNA and CDR2 is YSLEER. The V and J ends lost 1 base and 4 bases, in that order; junction bases with no gene match: 9. CDR3 amino acids: CASSQVRQGPPYGYTF. The CDR3 DNA reads TGCGCCAGCAGCCAAGTTAGACAGGGACCTCCCTATGGCTACACCTTC.

The rearrangement joins TRBV28 to TRBJ2-1, with 12 bases aligning to TRBD2. The CDR3 is made up of 15 amino acids. Germline CDR1 is MDHEN and CDR2 is SYDVKM. The V and J ends lost 6 bases and 4 bases, in that order; junction bases with no gene match: 4. CDR3 in DNA: TGTGCCAGCAGCCTAGGACTAGCGGGGTACAATGAGCAGTTCTTC. This gives the protein CASSLGLAGYNEQFF. Filled out from reference TRBV28 and TRBJ2-1, the complete variable domain reads DVKVTQSSRYLVKRTGEKVFLECVQDMDHENMFWYRQDPGLGLRLIYFSYDVKMKEKGDIPEGYSVSREKKERFSLILESASTNQTSMYLCASSLGLAGYNEQFFGPGTRLTVL.

V usage is TRBV28 and J usage is TRBJ2-7; D may match TRBD1 or TRBD2 (5 bases each). Germline V gene data show CDR1 as MDHEN and CDR2 as SYDVKM. V lost 7 bases, J lost 3 bases, and 16 bases lay in between. This CDR3 comprises 14 residues. As DNA, the CDR3 is TGTGCCAGCACCCAGACCGGGACCCTCTACGAGCAGTACTTC. Protein product: CASTQTGTLYEQYF.

This clone appeared a few times. J is TRBJ1-2 and V is TRBV19; no definite D call. The CDR3 covers 15 residues. The germline V gene encodes CDR1 LNHDA and CDR2 SQIVND (reference sequence). Trimming took 7 bases from V and 1 from J, leaving 16 bases between them. Here the CDR3 reads CASKGSLALNYGYTF. CDR3 sequence (DNA): TGTGCCAGTAAAGGGTCCCTCGCCCTTAACTATGGCTACACCTTC. The full variable domain, in which reference TRBV19 and TRBJ1-2 provide the parts outside the CDR3, is DGGITQSPKYLFRKEGQNVTLSCEQNLNHDAMYWYRQDPGQGLRLIYYSQIVNDFQKGDIAEGYSVSREKKESFPLTVTSAQKNPTAFYLCASKGSLALNYGYTFGSGTRLTVV.

The J gene is TRBJ1-2, the V gene TRBV7-9; D is ambiguous. Looked up from germline, CDR1 is SEHNR and CDR2 is FQNEAQ (reference sequence). V lost 8 bases and J lost 2, with 12 bases in between. The CDR3 runs 13 residues. CDR3 residues: CASADTRNYGYTF. The CDR3, as DNA: TGTGCCAGCGCTGACACGAGGAACTATGGCTACACCTTC.

V gene TRBV10-3 combines with J gene TRBJ2-7; D is perhaps TRBD1 (6 bases). The CDR3 is 17 amino acids. Germline CDR1 reads ENHRY; CDR2 reads SYGVKD. The V end lost 2 bases, the J end lost 2 bases, and 19 bases lay between the germline ends. This CDR3 reads CAISENDRPEGTYEQYF. The DNA for the CDR3 is TGTGCCATCAGTGAGAACGACAGGCCAGAAGGAACCTACGAGCAGTACTTC.

The gene calls are TRBV19 and TRBJ2-1, with D perhaps matching TRBD1 (6 bases). Germline values: CDR1 LNHDA, CDR2 SQIVND (reference sequence). Trimming took off 4 bases at V and 0 bases at J, with 13 bases between the two ends. CDR3 size: 16 residues. CDR3 residues: CASSTGTQSSYNEQFF. For the CDR3, the DNA is TGTGCCAGTAGTACCGGGACACAGAGCTCCTACAATGAGCAGTTCTTC.

Points on this clone: The germline gene is not matched at one end of the junction; a read error may be the cause. The chain joins TRBV7-6 to TRBJ2-7; D is undetermined. The CDR3 totals 12 residues. Germline assignment: CDR1 SGHVS and CDR2 FNYEAQ. CDR3 sequence (DNA): TGTGCCAGCAGCCTAGGGTTTGGTCGTTTTCACTTC. Its translation: CASSLGFGRFHF.

This clone appeared a few times. The chain's CDR3 is CASSEAQYGSPLHF. CDR3 sequence (DNA): TGTGCCAGCAGTGAAGCGCAGTACGGTTCACCCCTCCACTTT. The V gene is TRBV2, the J gene TRBJ1-6; D unresolved. Trimming shortened V by 0 bases and J by 9 bases, and 9 bases separated the two germline ends. Germline assignment: CDR1 SNHLY and CDR2 FYNNEI. The CDR3 covers 14 residues.

The chain combines TRBV6-5 with TRBJ2-7, with TRBD2 as a possible D gene (6 bases). Germline CDR1 is MNHEY and CDR2 is SVGAGI. The CDR3 is 15 amino acids. The V end was cut by 6 bases, the J end by 3 bases, with 18 bases between. CDR3 in amino acids: CASSSDSAGNYEQYF. The CDR3 DNA reads as TGTGCCAGCAGCTCCGACAGCGCGGGGAACTACGAGCAGTACTTC.

The chain joins TRBV10-3 to TRBJ2-5; TRBD2 might be the D (5 bases). The germline V gene has CDR1 ENHRY and CDR2 SYGVKD. The length of the CDR3 is 13 residues. V dropped 3 bases and J dropped 1 base, with 6 bases sitting between them. CDR3 nucleotides: TGTGCCATCAGTGACGCGGGCCAAGAGACCCAGTACTTC. Amino acids: CAISDAGQETQYF.

The chain combines TRBV13 with TRBJ2-7, with 11 bases that match TRBD1. The CDR3 contains 15 residues. Losses at the gene ends were 5 bases for V and 2 bases for J; bases not matched to a gene: 5. The germline CDR1 and CDR2 sequences are PRHDT and FYEKMQ (reference sequence). CDR3 bases: TGTGCCAGCAGCCCTTGGGACAGGGGGACCTACGAGCAGTACTTC. Translating gives CASSPWDRGTYEQYF. The full variable domain, with the rest looked up from reference TRBV13 and TRBJ2-7, is AAGVIQSPRHLIKEKRETATLKCYPIPRHDTVYWYQQGPGQDPQFLISFYEKMQSDKGSIPDRFSAQQFSDYHSELNMSSLELGDSALYFCASSPWDRGTYEQYFGPGTRLTVT.

The chain combines TRBV27 with TRBJ1-3; D call uncertain. CDR1 is MNHEY and CDR2 is SMNVEV in the germline V gene (reference sequence). V was cut by 6 bases and J by 0 bases, with 6 bases left in between. The CDR3 totals 13 residues. CDR3 sequence: CASSPFSGNTIYF. The DNA for the CDR3 is TGTGCCAGCAGCCCCTTCTCTGGAAACACCATATATTTT.

The gene calls are TRBV19 and TRBJ2-6; maybe TRBD2 (5 bases). Per germline, CDR1 LNHDA and CDR2 SQIVND (reference sequence). CDR3 length: 14 residues. Between the trimmed V and J ends, which lost 11 bases and 2 bases, there was a span of 13 bases. The DNA of the CDR3 is TGTGCCTCCAGTGCCGGGGCTGGGGCCAACGTCCTGACTTTC. Its translation is CASSAGAGANVLTF.

The chain uses TRBV7-6 and TRBJ2-7; D is possibly TRBD2 (6 bases). CDR3 length: 15 residues. The V gene lost 5 bases and the J gene lost 2 bases, with 16 bases spanning the gap. Germline V gene lookup returns CDR1 SGHVS and CDR2 FNYEAQ. CDR3 amino acids: CASSPQGGVPYEQYF. The CDR3 bases are TGTGCCAGCAGCCCCCAAGGCGGGGTGCCCTACGAGCAGTACTTC.

The rearrangement uses TRBV5-6 and TRBJ2-7; a possible D gene is TRBD1 (6 bases). Trimming pared 0 bases from V and 1 base from J, leaving 11 bases between. CDR1 SGHDT and CDR2 YYEEEE come from the germline V gene. There are 15 residues in the CDR3. In DNA, the CDR3 is TGTGCCAGCAGCTTGGCGACAAGGGGGTCCTACGAGCAGTACTTC. Its translation is CASSLATRGSYEQYF.

The chain has TRBV13 and TRBJ2-5, with unresolved D. The CDR3 has 13 residues. Trimming left V 0 bases short and J 3 bases short, with 5 bases between. Germline values: CDR1 PRHDT, CDR2 FYEKMQ (reference sequence). The CDR3 sequence is CASSLGGEETQYF. In DNA form, the CDR3 reads TGTGCCAGCAGCTTAGGAGGAGAAGAGACCCAGTACTTC. Supplemented by reference TRBV13 and TRBJ2-5, the full variable domain reads AAGVIQSPRHLIKEKRETATLKCYPIPRHDTVYWYQQGPGQDPQFLISFYEKMQSDKGSIPDRFSAQQFSDYHSELNMSSLELGDSALYFCASSLGGEETQYFGPGTRLLVL.

This chain links TRBV7-6 with TRBJ2-6; a possible D gene is TRBD1 (7 bases). The germline CDR1 and CDR2 sequences are SGHVS and FNYEAQ. Trimming removed 5 bases from V and 2 bases from J, with 13 bases in between. This CDR3 has 16 amino acids. The chain's CDR3 is CASSPEGAPGANVLTF. The DNA for the CDR3 is TGTGCCAGCAGCCCGGAGGGGGCGCCTGGGGCCAACGTCCTGACTTTC.

The chain employs TRBV27 and TRBJ1-4; D is perhaps TRBD1 (5 bases). V gave up 10 bases and J gave up 8 bases, with 26 bases separating them. From germline, CDR1 is MNHEY and CDR2 SMNVEV (reference sequence). There are 16 residues in the CDR3. The CDR3 loop reads CAKMGPRPYRQEKLFF. In DNA, the CDR3 is TGTGCCAAGATGGGGCCTCGTCCATATCGGCAAGAAAAACTGTTTTTT.

The chain has TRBV27 and TRBJ1-5; maybe TRBD1 (6 bases). CDR1 and CDR2 from the germline V gene are MNHEY and SMNVEV (reference sequence). V shed 3 bases and J shed 4 bases, with 7 bases lying between them. The length of the CDR3 is 13 residues. In nucleotides, the CDR3 is TGTGCCAGCAGTTTCGGACAGAATCAGCCCCAGCATTTT. It yields the protein CASSFGQNQPQHF.

The chain recombines TRBV18 with TRBJ2-3; D ambiguous. CDR1 KGHSH and CDR2 LQKENI come from the germline V gene. The V gene lost 6 bases and the J gene lost 2 bases, with 3 bases spanning the gap. The CDR3 covers 11 residues. CDR3 in DNA: TGTGCCAGCTCCCCCACAGATACGCAGTATTTT. This gives the protein CASSPTDTQYF.

The gene calls are TRBV30 and TRBJ1-4; D gene uncertain. This CDR3 region has 18 residues. V lost 1 base and J lost 1, with 19 bases in between. The germline V gene has CDR1 GTSNPN and CDR2 SVGIG (reference sequence). CDR3 loop: CAWSEVNTAVVTNEKLFF. For the CDR3, the DNA is TGTGCCTGGAGTGAAGTAAACACCGCGGTGGTAACTAATGAAAAACTGTTTTTT.

The V call is TRBV5-5, the J call TRBJ1-5; weak D call: TRBD1 (6 bases). The CDR3 runs to 15 residues. From germline, CDR1 is SGHKS and CDR2 YYEKEE (reference sequence). V was shortened by 2 bases and J by 7 bases, with 16 bases between the two germline ends. CDR3 protein: CASSFEAGAGQPQHF. The CDR3 DNA follows: TGTGCCAGCAGCTTTGAGGCAGGGGCCGGGCAGCCCCAGCATTTT.